The 2 T cell receptor beta chains below were found in one sample sequenced in a study of blood T cells in healthy people across ages. Together with a sample-barcoded 5' primer, a J-beta primer mix was included in a second PCR lasting about 7 to 11 cycles. In TCRdb, the 5' RACE reads were re-called with MiXCR into one record per CDR3 protein. This table holds 1,500,000 or so distinct CDR3 sequences, approximately 43% found once. Sequencing used blood. These receptors were taken from a woman under 30 in good health.

The V call is TRBV13, the J call TRBJ1-2, with TRBD1 identical over 8 bases. The germline gives CDR1 PRHDT, CDR2 FYEKMQ (reference sequence). V shed 5 bases, J shed 4 bases, and the junction held 12 bases outside the gene matches. The CDR3 totals 16 residues. Here the CDR3 reads CASSLRVGTGTYGYTF. The DNA of the CDR3 is TGTGCCAGCAGCCTTAGAGTCGGGACAGGTACCTATGGCTACACCTTC.

The table lists this clonotype with a count of one. The DNA for the CDR3 is TGTGCCAGCAGTGAATCGGGGCTTAAAAGCGGCTACACCTTC. This sequence encodes CASSESGLKSGYTF. The chain recombines TRBV25-1 with TRBJ1-2, with D possibly TRBD1 on 5 matching bases. This CDR3 comprises 14 residues. CDR1 and CDR2 (germline): MGHDK, SYGVNS. Trimming took off 1 base at V and 8 bases at J, with 14 bases between the two ends.